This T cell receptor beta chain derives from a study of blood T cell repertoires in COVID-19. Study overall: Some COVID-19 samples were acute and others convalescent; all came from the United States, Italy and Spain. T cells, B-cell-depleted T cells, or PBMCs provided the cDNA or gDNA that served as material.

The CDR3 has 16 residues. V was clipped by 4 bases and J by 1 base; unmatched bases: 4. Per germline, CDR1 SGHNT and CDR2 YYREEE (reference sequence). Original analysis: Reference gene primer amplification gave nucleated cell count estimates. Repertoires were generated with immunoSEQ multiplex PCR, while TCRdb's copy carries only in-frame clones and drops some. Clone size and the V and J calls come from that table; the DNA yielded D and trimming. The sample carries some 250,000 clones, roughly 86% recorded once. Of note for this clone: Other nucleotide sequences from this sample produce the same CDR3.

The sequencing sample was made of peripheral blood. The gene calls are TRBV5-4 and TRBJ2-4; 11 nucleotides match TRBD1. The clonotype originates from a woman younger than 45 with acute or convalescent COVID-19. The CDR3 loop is CASSPGQGAAKNIQYF. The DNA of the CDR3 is TGTGCCAGCAGCCCCGGACAGGGGGCGGCCAAAAACATTCAGTACTTC.